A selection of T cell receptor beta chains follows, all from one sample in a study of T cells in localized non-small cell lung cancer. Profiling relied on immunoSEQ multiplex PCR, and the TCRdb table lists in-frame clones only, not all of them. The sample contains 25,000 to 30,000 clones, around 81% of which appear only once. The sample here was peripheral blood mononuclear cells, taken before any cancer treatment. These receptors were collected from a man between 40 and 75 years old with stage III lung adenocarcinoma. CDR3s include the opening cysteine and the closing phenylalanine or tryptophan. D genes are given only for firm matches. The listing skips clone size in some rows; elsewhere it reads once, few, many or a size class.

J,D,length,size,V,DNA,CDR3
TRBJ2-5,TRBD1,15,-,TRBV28,TGTGCCAGCAGTTTGGACAGGGTGAGGGGAGAGACCCAGTACTTC,CASSLDRVRGETQYF
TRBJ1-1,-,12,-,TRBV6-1,TGTGCCAGCAGCGACAGGTTTCCTGAAGCTTTCTTT,CASSDRFPEAFF
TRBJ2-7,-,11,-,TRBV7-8,TGTGCCAGCAGCTTACCTGGGGAGCAGTACTTC,CASSLPGEQYF
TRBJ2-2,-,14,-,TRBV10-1,TGCGCCAGCAGACCGGGACAGAACACCGGGGAGCTGTTTTTT,CASRPGQNTGELFF
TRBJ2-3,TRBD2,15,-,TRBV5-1,TGCGCCAGCAGCTTGGAGGGCGGGAGGGGGAATACGCAGTATTTT,CASSLEGGRGNTQYF
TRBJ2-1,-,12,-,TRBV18,TGTGCCAGCTCACCGGACAGCCGGGGGCAGTTCTTC,CASSPDSRGQFF
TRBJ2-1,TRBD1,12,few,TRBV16,TGTGCCAGCAGCCGACAGGGCACTGAGCAGTTCTTC,CASSRQGTEQFF
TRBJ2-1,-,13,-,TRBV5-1,TGCGCCAGCAGCTTGGCCTCGGGCCATGAGCAGTTCTTC,CASSLASGHEQFF
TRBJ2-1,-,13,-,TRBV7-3,TGTGCCAGCAGCTCTAATGGGGGAAATGAGCAGTTCTTC,CASSSNGGNEQFF
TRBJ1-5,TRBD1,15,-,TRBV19,TGTGCCAGTACCGGGTATACAGGGGTCAATCAGCCCCAGCATTTT,CASTGYTGVNQPQHF
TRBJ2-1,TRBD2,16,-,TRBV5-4,TGTGCCAGCAGCTTGGCCGGGGGGGGCTCCTACAATGAGCAGTTCTTC,CASSLAGGGSYNEQFF
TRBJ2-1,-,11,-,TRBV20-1,TGCAGTGCTAGGGATCCCAGCGAGCAGTTCTTC,CSARDPSEQFF
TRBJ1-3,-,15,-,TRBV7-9,TGTGCCAGCAGCCCCCGATCCGACTCTGGAAACACCATATATTTT,CASSPRSDSGNTIYF
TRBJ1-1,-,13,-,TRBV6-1,TGTGCCAGCAGCGGCAGCCAGGGCACTGAAGCTTTCTTT,CASSGSQGTEAFF
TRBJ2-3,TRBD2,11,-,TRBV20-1,TGCAGTGCTAGAGGGCGGGGGTATCAGTATTTT,CSARGRGYQYF
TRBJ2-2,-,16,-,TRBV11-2,TGTGCCAGCAGCTTAAGGCGCGGGGCGAACACCGGGGAGCTGTTTTTT,CASSLRRGANTGELFF
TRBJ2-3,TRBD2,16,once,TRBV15,TGTGCCACCAGCGTACTTCTCCTGGGAGGGTCAGATACGCAGTATTTT,CATSVLLLGGSDTQYF
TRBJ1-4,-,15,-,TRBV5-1,TGCGCCAGCAGCTCGACACCCGCAACTAATGAAAAACTGTTTTTT,CASSSTPATNEKLFF
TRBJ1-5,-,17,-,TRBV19,TGTGCCAGTAGTATACATTCCGGGCTTACCAATAATCAGCCCCAGCATTTT,CASSIHSGLTNNQPQHF
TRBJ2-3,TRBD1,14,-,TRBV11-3,TGTGCCAGCAGCTTACAGGGGGCCTCAGATACGCAGTATTTT,CASSLQGASDTQYF
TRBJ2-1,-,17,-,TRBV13,TGTGCCAGCAGCTTAGGCGCCCCCAGCCCGGCCGGGGGTGAGCAGTTCTTC,CASSLGAPSPAGGEQFF
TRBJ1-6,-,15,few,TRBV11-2,TGTGCCAGCACCGCTACGGGGCAGGCCAATTCACCCCTCCACTTT,CASTATGQANSPLHF
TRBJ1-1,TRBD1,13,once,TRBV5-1,TGCGCCAGCAGACCGGACAGGGTCGGGGGAGCTTTCTTT,CASRPDRVGGAFF
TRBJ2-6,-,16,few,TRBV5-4,TGTGCCAGCAGCTTGTACAGGTTCTCTGGGGCCAACGTCCTGACTTTC,CASSLYRFSGANVLTF
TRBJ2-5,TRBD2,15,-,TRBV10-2,TGCGCCAGCAGGACTAGCGGGGGGGCCTCGGAGACCCAGTACTTC,CASRTSGGASETQYF
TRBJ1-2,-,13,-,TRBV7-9,TGTGCCAGCAGCAAACGTGGGGGGTTTGGCTACACCTTC,CASSKRGGFGYTF
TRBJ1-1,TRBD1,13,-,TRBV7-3,TGTGCCAGCAGCTTAAATCAGGGGGCAGAAGCTTTCTTT,CASSLNQGAEAFF
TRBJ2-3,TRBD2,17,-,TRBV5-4,TGTGCCAGCAGCTTGTTTCGGGGGGGCCTTGGCACAGATACGCAGTATTTT,CASSLFRGGLGTDTQYF